Listed here are 32 T cell receptor beta chains from one sample, sequenced in a study of T cells in Graves' hyperthyroidism and ophthalmopathy. Amplification yielded TCR beta CDR3 regions, with RNA transcripts as the source. The HTBI set primed first-round TCR CDR3 RT-PCR. Using its own MiXCR run on the multiplex PCR reads, TCRdb lists one record per CDR3 protein. Here the sample spans about 620,000 distinct CDR3 sequences, 15% to 20% being singletons. The specimen sequenced was blood. The source is a woman aged 25 to 39 with Graves' hyperthyroidism.

The rearrangement links TRBV11-2 to TRBJ2-1; weak D call: TRBD1 (6 bases). Germline V lookup: CDR1 SGHAT, CDR2 FQNNGV. The CDR3 extends over 14 amino acids. Trimming removed 4 bases from V and 2 bases from J, with 9 bases in between. The CDR3 DNA sequence: TGTGCCAGCAGCTCAGCAGGGGCCTACAATGAGCAGTTCTTC. Protein sequence: CASSSAGAYNEQFF.

This clonotype occurred many times. The chain has TRBV2 and TRBJ2-1; 8 nucleotides agree with TRBD2. CDR3 length equals 13 residues. V lost 8 bases, J lost 7 bases, and 7 bases stayed unmatched. Germline V gene lookup returns CDR1 SNHLY and CDR2 FYNNEI. The CDR3 region has the DNA TGTGCCAGCGCGGCGGGAGGTTTGAATGAGCAGTTCTTC. Its protein product is CASAAGGLNEQFF.

The table lists this clonotype with many counts. The chain joins TRBV6-1 to TRBJ2-7; TRBD2 matches 8 bases. CDR3 size: 14 residues. CDR1 MNHNS and CDR2 SASEGT come from the germline V gene. The V gene end was trimmed by 10 bases and the J gene end by 4 bases; junction bases not matched to a gene: 12. CDR3 nucleotide sequence: TGTGCCACCAATTCCGGGACTAGTCAATACGAGCAGTACTTC. Encoded protein: CATNSGTSQYEQYF.

This clonotype was counted ten times or more. This rearrangement joins TRBV28 to TRBJ2-7, with 11 bases lining up with TRBD2. Trimming cost V 3 bases and J 4 bases; bases outside gene matches: 14. Germline-derived CDR1 and CDR2 are MDHEN and SYDVKM. The CDR3 has 18 amino acids. This CDR3 reads CASSFPGVSGRERYEQYF. CDR3 coding DNA: TGTGCCAGCAGTTTTCCCGGAGTTAGCGGGAGGGAGAGGTACGAGCAGTACTTC.

This clonotype was detected a few times. The chain joins TRBV27 to TRBJ1-1; a possible D gene is TRBD1 (5 bases). This CDR3 contains 15 residues. Trimming took 3 bases from V and 4 from J, leaving 15 bases between them. The V gene's germline CDR1 is MNHEY and CDR2 SMNVEV (reference sequence). The CDR3 coding sequence is TGTGCCAGCAGTTTGGGGACGGACCCGGGCACTGAAGCTTTCTTT. As protein: CASSLGTDPGTEAFF.

This clonotype was found many times. J is TRBJ1-1 and V is TRBV11-2; 8 bases are shared with TRBD1. The CDR3 has 14 amino acids. Germline V gene data show CDR1 as SGHAT and CDR2 as FQNNGV. Losses at the gene ends were 3 bases for V and 7 bases for J; bases not matched to a gene: 7. The CDR3 region is CASSFSGGGSEAFF. The CDR3 bases are TGTGCCAGCAGCTTCTCAGGGGGCGGGAGTGAAGCTTTCTTT.

The chain links TRBV18 to TRBJ1-2; unclear D gene. CDR1 is KGHSH and CDR2 is LQKENI in the germline V gene. The CDR3 contains 14 residues. Trimming took 4 bases from V and 8 from J, leaving 17 bases between them. The CDR3 here is CASSLDGTSGGYTF. The CDR3 coding sequence is TGTGCCAGCTCACTCGACGGCACCTCGGGGGGCTACACCTTC.

In this sample, this clonotype turned up many times. The chain carries TRBV28 and TRBJ2-1, with D possibly TRBD1 on 6 matching bases. Trimming stripped 7 bases from V and 6 bases from J, with 13 bases between. The CDR3 totals 13 residues. Per the germline V gene, CDR1 is MDHEN and CDR2 is SYDVKM. DNA of the CDR3: TGTGCCAGCACCGGGACACCCCTCAATGAGCAGTTCTTC. Translating gives CASTGTPLNEQFF.

This chain connects TRBV14 to TRBJ2-2; TRBD1 matches 9 bases. This CDR3 comprises 15 residues. Germline V CDR1 and CDR2: SGHDN, FVKESK. Trimming at V came to 4 bases and at J to 8 bases, leaving 8 bases not matched to a gene. The CDR3 spells CASSRWTGASGELFF. CDR3 bases: TGTGCCAGCAGCCGTTGGACAGGGGCGTCGGGGGAGCTGTTTTTT.

This clonotype was recorded many times. The rearrangement uses TRBV11-2 and TRBJ2-7; possible D gene TRBD1, 5 bases. V shed 6 bases and J shed 3 bases, with 15 bases lying between them. Germline loops: CDR1 SGHAT, CDR2 FQNNGV. CDR3 length: 14 residues. The CDR3 loop is CASRTPGSVYEQYF. The CDR3, as DNA: TGTGCCAGCAGAACACCAGGGTCAGTCTACGAGCAGTACTTC. Full variable domain (missing parts from reference TRBV11-2 and TRBJ2-7): EAGVAQSPRYKIIEKRQSVAFWCNPISGHATLYWYQQILGQGPKLLIQFQNNGVVDDSQLPKDRFSAERLKGVDSTLKIQPAKLEDSAVYLCASRTPGSVYEQYFGPGTRLTVT.

This clonotype was seen more than once but under ten times. This chain connects TRBV4-1 to TRBJ2-1; tentatively, D is TRBD2 (6 bases). V was cut by 2 bases and J by 2 bases, with 16 bases left in between. The length of the CDR3 is 17 residues. Germline-derived CDR1 and CDR2 are MGHRA and YSYEKL. CDR3 nucleotides: TGCGCCAGCAGCCAATCCTACGGGAGATCGACCTACAATGAGCAGTTCTTC. It translates to CASSQSYGRSTYNEQFF.

This clonotype was counted only a few times. The chain carries TRBV11-2 and TRBJ2-7, with a possible D match to TRBD1 (6 bases). Germline values: CDR1 SGHAT, CDR2 FQNNGV. V lost 1 base and J 11 bases, leaving 9 bases between the germline ends. The CDR3 has 11 residues. The CDR3: CASSLGQEKYF. The CDR3 DNA reads as TGTGCCAGCAGCTTAGGACAGGAGAAGTACTTC.

This clonotype was observed many times. This chain's CDR3 is CASSPRALPPDTQYF. CDR3 DNA sequence: TGTGCCAGCAGCCCACGGGCCCTGCCCCCAGATACGCAGTATTTT. The V gene is TRBV7-2, the J gene TRBJ2-3; D remains unclear. V was shortened by 5 bases and J by 4 bases, with 16 bases between the two germline ends. Germline V gene lookup returns CDR1 SGHTA and CDR2 FQGNSA. This CDR3 region has 15 residues.

The CDR3 coding sequence is TGCGCCAGCAGCCCAGACTTGACAGGGGGCGACTATGGCTACACCTTC. Protein sequence: CASSPDLTGGDYGYTF. The V gene is TRBV4-3, the J gene TRBJ1-2; 10 bases line up with TRBD1. V lost 4 bases to trimming and J lost 3 bases; unmatched junction nucleotides: 8. The CDR3 totals 16 residues. Germline V lookup: CDR1 LGHNA, CDR2 YSLEER.

This clonotype was seen a few times. The gene calls are TRBV10-3 and TRBJ1-2; D gene uncertain. The germline V and J ends were trimmed by 0 bases and 8 bases, with 10 bases remaining between them. CDR3 length: 13 residues. Germline CDR1 reads ENHRY; CDR2 reads SYGVKD. CDR3 nucleotides: TGTGCCATCAGTGAGTCGCCGGCGGGGGGCTACACCTTC. This codes for CAISESPAGGYTF.

There are many counts of this clonotype. This chain joins TRBV7-6 and TRBJ2-1; 8 nucleotides agree with TRBD2. CDR1 is SGHVS and CDR2 is FNYEAQ in the germline V gene. CDR3 length: 16 amino acids. Losses at the gene ends were 5 bases for V and 11 bases for J; bases not matched to a gene: 17. CDR3 sequence (DNA): TGTGCCAGCAGCCCAACACCGAGGACTAGCCTGGTACAGCAGTTCTTC. This codes for CASSPTPRTSLVQQFF.

The V and J genes are TRBV7-2 and TRBJ1-5; TRBD1 matches 8 bases. The junction had 3 bases not matched to a gene; V was cut back by 3 bases and J by 2 bases. Germline V lookup: CDR1 SGHTA, CDR2 FQGNSA. There are 15 residues in the CDR3. CDR3 sequence reads: CASSFMTGGNQPQHF. The DNA for the CDR3 is TGTGCCAGCAGCTTCATGACAGGGGGCAATCAGCCCCAGCATTTT.

This clonotype came up many times. The rearrangement uses TRBV6-6 and TRBJ1-4; no clear D. Deletions cut 2 bases from V and 3 bases from J, with 1 base between. This CDR3 contains 12 residues. Germline-derived CDR1 and CDR2 are MNHNY and SVGAGI (reference sequence). CDR3: CASSYANEKLFF. Here the CDR3 DNA reads TGTGCCAGCAGTTACGCTAATGAAAAACTGTTTTTT.

Only a few counts were recorded for this clonotype. A read error may be the cause here, since a much bigger clone is one base away. The chain combines TRBV6-6 with TRBJ1-2, with TRBD1 matching 9 bases. The CDR3 runs to 14 residues. Germline V lookup: CDR1 MNHNY, CDR2 SVGAGI (reference sequence). The J segment lost 4 bases and the V segment lost 2 bases, leaving 2 bases of the junction unmatched. CDR3 amino acids: CASSYQTGGYGYTF. CDR3 nucleotides: TGTGCCAGCAGTTACCAGACAGGGGGCTATGGCTACACCTTC.

This clonotype was seen ten or more times. The V call is TRBV28, the J call TRBJ2-1, with 7 bases aligning to TRBD1. Germline CDR1 is MDHEN and CDR2 is SYDVKM. The V segment lost 8 bases and the J segment 9 bases; nucleotides outside the gene matches: 7. This CDR3 is 12 amino acids long. DNA for the CDR3: TGTGCCAGCGACAGGGTGAGGGGTGAGCAGTTCTTC. Translated: CASDRVRGEQFF.

This clonotype occurred many times. The chain carries TRBV7-9 and TRBJ2-1; 13 nucleotides align to TRBD2. CDR3 length equals 15 residues. Per germline, CDR1 SEHNR and CDR2 FQNEAQ (reference sequence). V lost 1 base to trimming and J lost 9 bases; unmatched junction nucleotides: 3. CDR3 in DNA: TGTGCCAGCAGCTTAGTAACTAGCGGGAGGGTTGAGCAGTTCTTC. This encodes CASSLVTSGRVEQFF.

This chain joins TRBV11-3 and TRBJ2-3; D gene unclear. The CDR3 loop spans 13 amino acids. Germline V lookup: CDR1 SGHNT, CDR2 YENEEA. Trimming shortened V by 5 bases and J by 8 bases, and 14 bases separated the two germline ends. The CDR3 bases are TGTGCCAGCAGCACCGCCCGAACGGCTACGCAGTATTTT. Translated: CASSTARTATQYF. The entire variable domain, with the rest obtained from reference TRBV11-3 and TRBJ2-3, is as follows: EAGVVQSPRYKIIEKKQPVAFWCNPISGHNTLYWYLQNLGQGPELLIRYENEEAVDDSQLPKDRFSAERLKGVDSTLKIQPAELGDSAVYLCASSTARTATQYFGPGTRLTVL.

The V and J genes are TRBV12-3 or TRBV12-4 and TRBJ1-4; possibly TRBD1 for D (6 bases). Trimming stripped 6 bases from V and 7 bases from J, with 18 bases between. This CDR3 contains 15 residues. The CDR3 spells CASRPQGPKGEKLFF. For the CDR3, the DNA is TGTGCCAGCAGGCCCCAGGGGCCCAAGGGTGAAAAACTGTTTTTT.

This clonotype appeared many times. This chain joins TRBV6-5 and TRBJ1-2, with D perhaps matching TRBD1 (6 bases). V was shortened by 4 bases and J by 5 bases, with 11 bases between the two germline ends. Germline-derived CDR1 and CDR2 are MNHEY and SVGAGI. The CDR3 runs to 13 residues. This CDR3 reads CASSSGQIYGYTF. The CDR3, as DNA: TGTGCCAGCAGTTCAGGACAGATTTATGGCTACACCTTC.

This clonotype was observed many times. The gene calls are TRBV7-9 and TRBJ2-5; D not certain. The V gene's germline CDR1 is SEHNR and CDR2 FQNEAQ (reference sequence). This CDR3 region has 14 residues. The ends were cut back, 1 base at V and 5 bases at J, with 11 bases in the middle. CDR3 sequence: CASSLGAFEETQYF. The CDR3 nucleotides read TGTGCCAGCAGCTTAGGAGCATTCGAGGAGACCCAGTACTTC.

This clonotype was counted many times. The chain links TRBV3-1 to TRBJ2-2; D is possibly TRBD2 (6 bases). Trimming pared 7 bases from V and 2 bases from J, leaving 14 bases between. CDR1 and CDR2 from the germline V gene are LGHDT and YNNKEL (reference sequence). This CDR3 is 15 amino acids long. The CDR3 is CASTPRRANTGELFF. For the CDR3, the DNA is TGTGCCAGCACCCCTCGGAGGGCCAACACCGGGGAGCTGTTTTTT.

This clonotype was picked up many times. This chain connects TRBV28 to TRBJ2-7; unclear D gene. This CDR3 contains 14 residues. V dropped 1 base and J dropped 3 bases, with 10 bases sitting between them. Germline loops: CDR1 MDHEN, CDR2 SYDVKM. CDR3 in DNA: TGTGCCAGCAGTTTATCTCTAACCCACTACGAGCAGTACTTC. This sequence encodes CASSLSLTHYEQYF.

The chain is built from TRBV6-1 and TRBJ1-2, with TRBD1 as a possible D gene (5 bases). The germline V gene encodes CDR1 MNHNS and CDR2 SASEGT. The CDR3 has 14 residues. V was shortened by 2 bases and J by 8 bases, with 15 bases between the two germline ends. CDR3 protein: CASSESPAGYGYTF. In DNA, the CDR3 is TGTGCCAGCAGTGAATCCCCGGCAGGGTACGGCTACACCTTC.

This clonotype has a count of ten or more. This rearrangement joins TRBV5-6 to TRBJ1-4; the D is unclear. The CDR3 totals 16 residues. Germline V gives CDR1 SGHDT, CDR2 YYEEEE. With 0 bases removed from V and 1 base from J, the gap between germline ends came to 10 bases. The CDR3 sequence: CASSLERLGTNEKLFF. The CDR3 bases are TGTGCCAGCAGCTTGGAGCGGTTGGGAACTAATGAAAAACTGTTTTTT.

This clonotype was counted between two and nine times. In nucleotides, the CDR3 is TGCGCCAGCAGCTTGGGTAGTCTTCTAGCGGGAGAATTCACCTACGAGCAGTACTTC. Translating it yields CASSLGSLLAGEFTYEQYF. J is TRBJ2-7 and V is TRBV5-1; TRBD2 agrees at 10 bases. Trimming at V came to 0 bases and at J to 2 bases, leaving 14 bases not matched to a gene. Germline-derived CDR1 and CDR2 are SGHRS and YFSETQ. This CDR3 spans 19 amino acids.

This clonotype was recorded many times. The chain recombines TRBV2 with TRBJ1-5; the D is unclear. Germline CDR1 is SNHLY and CDR2 is FYNNEI. The CDR3 is 15 residues long. The ends were cut back, 4 bases at V and 0 bases at J, with 10 bases in the middle. CDR3 amino acids: CASSVTRGSNQPQHF. CDR3 nucleotides: TGTGCCAGCAGTGTAACCCGGGGTAGCAATCAGCCCCAGCATTTT.

The sample holds many counts of this clonotype. The rearrangement links TRBV6-1 to TRBJ2-3; D gene uncertain. Germline V gene lookup returns CDR1 MNHNS and CDR2 SASEGT. The CDR3 is 14 amino acids. With 0 bases removed from V and 4 bases from J, the gap between germline ends came to 8 bases. In DNA, the CDR3 is TGTGCCAGCAGTGAAGCGGTGACCGCAGATACGCAGTATTTT. Its translation: CASSEAVTADTQYF.